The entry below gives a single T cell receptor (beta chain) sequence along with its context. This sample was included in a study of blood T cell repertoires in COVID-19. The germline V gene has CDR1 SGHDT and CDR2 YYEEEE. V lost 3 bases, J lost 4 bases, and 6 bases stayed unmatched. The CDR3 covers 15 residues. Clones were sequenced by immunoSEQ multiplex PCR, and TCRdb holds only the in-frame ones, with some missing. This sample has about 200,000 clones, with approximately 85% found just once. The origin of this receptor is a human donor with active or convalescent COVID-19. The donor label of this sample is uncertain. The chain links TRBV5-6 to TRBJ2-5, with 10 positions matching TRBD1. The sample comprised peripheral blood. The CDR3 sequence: CASSWDRGRLETQYF. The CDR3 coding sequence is TGTGCCAGCAGCTGGGACAGGGGTAGATTAGAGACCCAGTACTTC.